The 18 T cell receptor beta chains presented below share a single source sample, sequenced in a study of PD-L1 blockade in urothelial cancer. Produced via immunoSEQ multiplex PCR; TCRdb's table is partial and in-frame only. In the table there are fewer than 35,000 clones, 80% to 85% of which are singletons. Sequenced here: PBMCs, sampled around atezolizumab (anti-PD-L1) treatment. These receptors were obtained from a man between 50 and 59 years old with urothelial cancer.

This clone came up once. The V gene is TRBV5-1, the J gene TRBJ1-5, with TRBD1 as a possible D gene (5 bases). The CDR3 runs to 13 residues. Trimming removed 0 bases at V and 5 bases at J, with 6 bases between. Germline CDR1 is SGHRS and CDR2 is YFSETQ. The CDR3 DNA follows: TGCGCCAGCAGCTTGGGGGGGGATCAGCCCCAGCATTTT. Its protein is CASSLGGDQPQHF.

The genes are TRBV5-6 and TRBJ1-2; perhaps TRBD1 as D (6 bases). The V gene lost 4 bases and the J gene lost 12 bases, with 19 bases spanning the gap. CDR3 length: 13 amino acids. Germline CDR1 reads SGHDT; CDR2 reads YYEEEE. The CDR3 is CASSLTGTRSDTF. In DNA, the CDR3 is TGTGCCAGCAGCCTGACAGGAACAAGGAGTGACACCTTC.

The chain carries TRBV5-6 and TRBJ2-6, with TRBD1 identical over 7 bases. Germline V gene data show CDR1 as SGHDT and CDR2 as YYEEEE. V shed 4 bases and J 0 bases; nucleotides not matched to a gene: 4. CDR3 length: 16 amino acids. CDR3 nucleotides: TGTGCCAGCAGCAGGGACAGAAGCTCTGGGGCCAACGTCCTGACTTTC. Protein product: CASSRDRSSGANVLTF. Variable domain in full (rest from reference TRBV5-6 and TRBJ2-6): DAGVTQSPTHLIKTRGQQVTLRCSPKSGHDTVSWYQQALGQGPQFIFQYYEEEERQRGNFPDRFSGHQFPNYSSELNVNALLLGDSALYLCASSRDRSSGANVLTFGAGSRLTVL.

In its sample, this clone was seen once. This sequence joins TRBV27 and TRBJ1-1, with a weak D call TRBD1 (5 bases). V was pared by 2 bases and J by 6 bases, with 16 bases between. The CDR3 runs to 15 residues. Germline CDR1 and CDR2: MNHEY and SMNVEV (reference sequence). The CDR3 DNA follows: TGTGCCAGCAGTTTAGGGGTCCAGGGAAGGGCTGAAGCTTTCTTT. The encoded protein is CASSLGVQGRAEAFF.

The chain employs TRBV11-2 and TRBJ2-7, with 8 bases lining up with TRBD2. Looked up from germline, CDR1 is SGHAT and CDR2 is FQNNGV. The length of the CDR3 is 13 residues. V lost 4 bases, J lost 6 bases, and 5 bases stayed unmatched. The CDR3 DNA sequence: TGTGCCAGCAGCTCCGGACTAGCTTCCGAGCAGTACGTC. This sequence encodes CASSSGLASEQYV.

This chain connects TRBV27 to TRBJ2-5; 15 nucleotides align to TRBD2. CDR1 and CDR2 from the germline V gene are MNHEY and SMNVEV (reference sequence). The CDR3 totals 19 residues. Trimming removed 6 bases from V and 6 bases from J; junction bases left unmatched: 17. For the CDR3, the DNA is TGTGCCAGCAGCCCCATCCCCTCGGGACTAGCGGGAGGCAAAAAGACCCAGTACTTC. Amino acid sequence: CASSPIPSGLAGGKKTQYF.

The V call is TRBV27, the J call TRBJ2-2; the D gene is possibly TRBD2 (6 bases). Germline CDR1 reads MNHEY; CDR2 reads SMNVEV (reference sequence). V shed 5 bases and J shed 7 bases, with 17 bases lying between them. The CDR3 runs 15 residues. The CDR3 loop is CASSPAGGALGELFF. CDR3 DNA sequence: TGTGCCAGCAGTCCCGCCGGGGGAGCGCTCGGGGAGCTGTTTTTT.

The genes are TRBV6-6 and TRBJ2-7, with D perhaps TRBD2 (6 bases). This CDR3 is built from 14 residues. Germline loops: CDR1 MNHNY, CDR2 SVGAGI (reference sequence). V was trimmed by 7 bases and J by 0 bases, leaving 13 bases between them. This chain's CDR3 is CASTPGTASYEQYF. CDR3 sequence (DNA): TGTGCCAGCACACCCGGGACTGCCTCCTACGAGCAGTACTTC.

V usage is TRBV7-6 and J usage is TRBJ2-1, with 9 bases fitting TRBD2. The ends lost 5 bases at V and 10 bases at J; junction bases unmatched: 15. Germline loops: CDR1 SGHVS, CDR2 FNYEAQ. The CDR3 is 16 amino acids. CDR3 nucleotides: TGTGCCAGCAGCCCGTGGGGACTAGCTTCTCGAGCAGAGCAGTTCTTC. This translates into CASSPWGLASRAEQFF. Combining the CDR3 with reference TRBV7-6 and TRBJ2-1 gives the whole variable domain GAGVSQSPRYKVTKRGQDVALRCDPISGHVSLYWYRQALGQGPEFLTYFNYEAQQDKSGLPNDRFSAERPEGSISTLTIQRTEQRDSAMYRCASSPWGLASRAEQFFGPGTRLTVL.

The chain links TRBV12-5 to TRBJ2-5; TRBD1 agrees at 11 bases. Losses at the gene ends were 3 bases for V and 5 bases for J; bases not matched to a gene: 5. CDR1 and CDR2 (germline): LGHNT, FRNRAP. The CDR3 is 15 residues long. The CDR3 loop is CASGFGQGAMETQYF. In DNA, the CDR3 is TGTGCTAGTGGTTTCGGACAGGGGGCAATGGAGACCCAGTACTTC.

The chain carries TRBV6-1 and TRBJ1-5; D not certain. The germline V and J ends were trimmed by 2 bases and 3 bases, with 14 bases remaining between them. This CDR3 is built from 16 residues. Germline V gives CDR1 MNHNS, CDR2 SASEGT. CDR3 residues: CASSEFPNWANQPQHF. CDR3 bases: TGTGCCAGCAGTGAATTCCCGAACTGGGCCAATCAGCCCCAGCATTTT.

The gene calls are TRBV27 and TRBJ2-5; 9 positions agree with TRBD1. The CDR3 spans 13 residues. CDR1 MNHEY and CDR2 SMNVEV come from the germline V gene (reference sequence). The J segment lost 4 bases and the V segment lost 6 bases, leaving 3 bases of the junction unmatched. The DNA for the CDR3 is TGTGCCAGCAGGGGGACAGGGCGAGAGACCCAGTACTTC. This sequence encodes CASRGTGRETQYF.

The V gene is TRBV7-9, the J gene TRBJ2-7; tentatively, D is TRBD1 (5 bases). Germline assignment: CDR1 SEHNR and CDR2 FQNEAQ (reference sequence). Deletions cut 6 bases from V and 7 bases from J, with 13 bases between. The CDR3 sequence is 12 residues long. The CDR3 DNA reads TGTGCCAGCAGGTCTCAGGGTGGAGAGCAGTACTTC. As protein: CASRSQGGEQYF.

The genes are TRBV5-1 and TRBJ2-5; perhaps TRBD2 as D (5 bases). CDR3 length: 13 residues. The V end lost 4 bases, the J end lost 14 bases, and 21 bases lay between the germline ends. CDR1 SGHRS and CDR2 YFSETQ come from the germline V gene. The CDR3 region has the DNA TGCGCCAGCAGCGTTGAGGGTTCGGACTCCCGCTACTTC. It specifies CASSVEGSDSRYF.

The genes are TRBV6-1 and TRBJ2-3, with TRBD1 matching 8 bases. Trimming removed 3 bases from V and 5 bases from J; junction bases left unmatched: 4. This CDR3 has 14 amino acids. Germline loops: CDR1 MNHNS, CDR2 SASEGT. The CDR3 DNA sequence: TGTGCCAGCAGTGACAGGGGGCAAGGAGATACGCAGTATTTT. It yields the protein CASSDRGQGDTQYF.

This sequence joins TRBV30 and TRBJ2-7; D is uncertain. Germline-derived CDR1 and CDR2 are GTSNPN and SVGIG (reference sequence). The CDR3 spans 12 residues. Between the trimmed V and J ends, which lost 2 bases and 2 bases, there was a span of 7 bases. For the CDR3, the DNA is TGTGCCTGGAGTCTCTACCCCTACGAGCAGTACTTC. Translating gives CAWSLYPYEQYF.

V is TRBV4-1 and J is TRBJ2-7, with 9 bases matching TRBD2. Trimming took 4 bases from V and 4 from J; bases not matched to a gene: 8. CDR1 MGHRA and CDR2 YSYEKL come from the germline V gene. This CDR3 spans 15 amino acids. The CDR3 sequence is CASSRPTSGNYEQYF. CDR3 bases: TGCGCCAGCAGCCGCCCGACTAGCGGAAATTACGAGCAGTACTTC.

CDR3 nucleotides: TGCGCCAGCAGTATAAGACAGGGGACGACTGAAGCTTTCTTT. This codes for CASSIRQGTTEAFF. The J gene is TRBJ1-1, the V gene TRBV10-1; TRBD1 agrees at 8 bases. V shed 5 bases and J 5 bases; nucleotides not matched to a gene: 7. From germline, CDR1 is WNHNN and CDR2 SYGVQD (reference sequence). The CDR3 length is 14 residues.